The 18 T cell receptor beta chains reported below all come from one sample, sequenced in a study of control samples from healthy donors and cancer patients. The protocol was immunoSEQ multiplex PCR, while the TCRdb copy is restricted to in-frame clones and leaves out a portion. The sample has approximately 97,000 clones, approximately 86% seen once. The sequencing sample was made of blood. These receptors came from a man aged 25-40 years in good health.

The chain employs TRBV7-8 and TRBJ2-2, with a possible D match to TRBD1 (6 bases). V was shortened by 5 bases and J by 5 bases, with 18 bases between the two germline ends. Germline loops: CDR1 SGHVS, CDR2 FQNEAQ. The CDR3 sequence is 16 residues long. This chain's CDR3 is CASSPQGRIGTGELFF. The CDR3 DNA is TGTGCCAGCAGCCCCCAGGGGCGGATTGGGACCGGGGAGCTGTTTTTT.

The CDR3 DNA sequence: TGTGCCAGCAGTGAAGCAGCGGGTAGCGGAAGTGCTGAGCAGTTCTTC. It codes for CASSEAAGSGSAEQFF. V and J are TRBV6-1 and TRBJ2-1; maybe TRBD2 (6 bases). The germline V gene has CDR1 MNHNS and CDR2 SASEGT. The CDR3 length is 16 residues. Trimming took off 0 bases at V and 9 bases at J, with 18 bases between the two ends.

The chain uses TRBV6-6 and TRBJ2-7; no clear D. Per the germline V gene, CDR1 is MNHNY and CDR2 is SVGAGI (reference sequence). V shed 1 base and J shed 9 bases, with 16 bases lying between them. The CDR3 has 14 amino acids. CDR3 in amino acids: CASSYLASYSGQYF. CDR3 bases: TGTGCCAGCAGTTACTTGGCATCCTATTCAGGGCAGTACTTC.

The chain carries TRBV5-1 and TRBJ2-7, with D perhaps being TRBD1 or TRBD2 (5 bases each). V was cut by 3 bases and J by 7 bases, with 14 bases left in between. The CDR3 is 13 amino acids. Germline V gene data show CDR1 as SGHRS and CDR2 as YFSETQ. CDR3 coding DNA: TGCGCCAGCAGCTGGGACGGAATGAAGGAGCAGTACTTC. Amino acid sequence: CASSWDGMKEQYF.

This chain links TRBV4-1 with TRBJ2-4, with 8 bases that match TRBD2. Germline-derived CDR1 and CDR2 are MGHRA and YSYEKL. The CDR3 has 17 residues. V trimming: 1 base; J trimming: 4 bases; junction bases outside the gene matches: 9. Here the CDR3 DNA reads TGCGCCAGCAGCCAAGGGGTACTAGCGGACACAAAAAACATTCAGTACTTC. Protein product: CASSQGVLADTKNIQYF.

This clone showed up just once. The rearrangement joins TRBV15 to TRBJ2-7; no clear D. V lost 1 base to trimming and J lost 0 bases, with 13 bases between them. This CDR3 is built from 16 residues. Germline V gene sequence: CDR1 LNHNV, CDR2 YYDKDF (reference sequence). The CDR3 sequence: CATSRGTGFSSYEQYF. CDR3 nucleotides: TGTGCCACCAGCAGAGGTACGGGCTTTAGCTCCTACGAGCAGTACTTC. Based on the CDR3 plus reference TRBV15 and TRBJ2-7, the full variable domain is DAMVIQNPRYQVTQFGKPVTLSCSQTLNHNVMYWYQQKSSQAPKLLFHYYDKDFNNEADTPDNFQSRRPNTSFCFLDIRSPGLGDTAMYLCATSRGTGFSSYEQYFGPGTRLTVT.

The chain has TRBV5-1 and TRBJ2-7, with unresolved D. Germline V lookup: CDR1 SGHRS, CDR2 YFSETQ. Trimming shortened V by 0 bases and J by 5 bases, and 12 bases separated the two germline ends. The CDR3 consists of 14 residues. The CDR3 here is CASSLAPATDEQYF. CDR3 bases: TGCGCCAGCAGCTTGGCTCCGGCCACGGACGAGCAGTACTTC.

V usage is TRBV25-1 and J usage is TRBJ2-7, with D perhaps matching TRBD2 (6 bases). V lost 2 bases, J lost 2 bases, and 13 bases lay in between. This CDR3 has 15 residues. Germline V gives CDR1 MGHDK, CDR2 SYGVNS. Here the CDR3 reads CASSEGGVATYEQYF. Here the CDR3 DNA reads TGTGCCAGCAGTGAAGGAGGGGTCGCCACCTACGAGCAGTACTTC.

This chain's CDR3 is CASSRDSNEQYF. The CDR3 nucleotides are TGTGCCAGCAGTAGGGACAGTAACGAGCAGTACTTC. The chain carries TRBV7-9 and TRBJ2-7; 7 positions agree with TRBD1. The CDR3 is 12 residues long. Germline CDR1 is SEHNR and CDR2 is FQNEAQ (reference sequence). The ends lost 6 bases at V and 5 bases at J; junction bases unmatched: 4.

The chain couples TRBV9 to TRBJ2-3, with a possible D match to TRBD2 (6 bases). The CDR3 has 19 residues. Germline V CDR1 and CDR2: SGDLS, YYNGEE. Trimming took 0 bases from V and 4 from J, leaving 24 bases between them. The CDR3 protein is CASSVEFLIDFTGADTQYF. The CDR3 nucleotides read TGTGCCAGCAGCGTAGAATTTTTGATCGACTTTACGGGGGCAGATACGCAGTATTTT. Supplemented by reference TRBV9 and TRBJ2-3, the full variable domain reads DSGVTQTPKHLITATGQRVTLRCSPRSGDLSVYWYQQSLDQGLQFLIQYYNGEERAKGNILERFSAQQFPDLHSELNLSSLELGDSALYFCASSVEFLIDFTGADTQYFGPGTRLTVL.

The gene calls are TRBV5-5 and TRBJ2-7, with TRBD1 matching over 7 bases. This CDR3 contains 15 residues. Germline values: CDR1 SGHKS, CDR2 YYEKEE (reference sequence). V gave up 3 bases and J gave up 2 bases; unmatched junction bases: 8. Written as DNA, the CDR3 is TGTGCCAGCAGCTCACTAATCGGGACAGCCTACGAGCAGTACTTC. Encoded protein: CASSSLIGTAYEQYF.

The chain has TRBV11-2 and TRBJ2-7, with 7 nucleotides matching TRBD2. V shed 7 bases and J 5 bases; nucleotides not matched to a gene: 14. This CDR3 is built from 15 residues. The germline gives CDR1 SGHAT, CDR2 FQNNGV. CDR3: CASKAPWASGHEQYF. The CDR3 region has the DNA TGTGCCAGCAAAGCTCCGTGGGCTAGCGGTCACGAGCAGTACTTC.

V usage is TRBV19 and J usage is TRBJ1-1; D remains ambiguous. The CDR3 is 13 amino acids. Germline loops: CDR1 LNHDA, CDR2 SQIVND (reference sequence). V was cut by 5 bases and J by 1 base, with 8 bases left in between. CDR3: CASSGQKNTEAFF. The DNA for the CDR3 is TGTGCCAGTAGTGGGCAGAAGAACACTGAAGCTTTCTTT.

There are a few counts of this clone. This chain joins TRBV5-1 and TRBJ1-6; D is possibly TRBD1 (5 bases). This CDR3 contains 17 residues. Germline values: CDR1 SGHRS, CDR2 YFSETQ. Trimming cost V 0 bases and J 0 bases, with 10 bases left between them. The CDR3 bases are TGCGCCAGCAGCTTGGAAGACAGCAGCTCCTATAATTCACCCCTCCACTTT. Residues: CASSLEDSSSYNSPLHF.

The chain combines TRBV7-9 with TRBJ2-3; D is ambiguous. V dropped 1 base and J dropped 7 bases, with 9 bases sitting between them. Per germline, CDR1 SEHNR and CDR2 FQNEAQ (reference sequence). There are 13 residues in the CDR3. This CDR3 reads CASSLGGRNTQYF. CDR3 sequence (DNA): TGTGCCAGCAGCTTAGGTGGCAGGAATACGCAGTATTTT.

This chain uses TRBV9 with TRBJ1-5; D is unclear. Germline CDR1 SGDLS, CDR2 YYNGEE. Deletions cut 7 bases from V and 0 bases from J, with 14 bases between. The CDR3 has 15 residues. CDR3 loop: CASPPIPDSNQPQHF. The CDR3, as DNA: TGTGCCAGCCCCCCAATTCCAGATAGCAATCAGCCCCAGCATTTT.

The chain carries TRBV5-1 and TRBJ2-3, with D unresolved. The CDR3 has 14 amino acids. V was trimmed by 0 bases and J by 2 bases, leaving 7 bases between them. From germline, CDR1 is SGHRS and CDR2 YFSETQ. CDR3 sequence: CASSLGGDTDTQYF. CDR3 sequence (DNA): TGCGCCAGCAGCTTGGGCGGAGACACAGATACGCAGTATTTT.

The chain carries TRBV6-1 and TRBJ2-3; 10 bases are a match to TRBD2. With 2 bases clipped from V and 7 bases from J, the junction kept 6 bases outside the gene matches. Germline V gene sequence: CDR1 MNHNS, CDR2 SASEGT. This CDR3 has 15 amino acids. The CDR3 spells CASSETLAGLYTQYF. CDR3 sequence (DNA): TGTGCCAGCAGTGAAACACTAGCGGGACTATATACGCAGTATTTT.